This T cell receptor (beta chain) was captured in a study of T cells in Graves' hyperthyroidism and ophthalmopathy. Study context: The authors collected peripheral blood at initial diagnosis, before any treatment. Findings and caveats of the study: Most clonotypes expanded in thyroid above 0.001 were likewise present in blood.

Trimming removed 5 bases from V and 8 bases from J, with 21 bases in between. CDR3 size: 15 residues. CDR1 and CDR2 from the germline V gene are MNHEY and SMNVEV (reference sequence). This clonotype was counted many times. Its antigen is currently unknown. The source material, RNA transcripts, was used to amplify TCR beta CDR3 regions. Carried out on the TCR CDR3, a first-round RT-PCR used the HTBI primer set. TCRdb reprocessed the multiplex PCR reads with MiXCR, giving one entry per CDR3 protein. The sample has over 500,000 distinct CDR3 sequences; 11% to 15% are singletons. Patients showing uncontrolled infection, other autoimmune disease, pregnancy or lactation were ineligible. Orbital computed tomography and thyroid ultrasound, together with serum TRAb and thyroxine and clinical symptoms, were used for diagnoses.

The chain has TRBV27 and TRBJ1-2; maybe TRBD1 (6 bases). The TCR originated in a woman aged 40 to 49 with Graves' hyperthyroidism. The specimen sequenced was blood. CDR3 DNA sequence: TGTGCCAGCAGTACCCATGGACAGTCTACTGGAGGCTACACCTTC. Protein: CASSTHGQSTGGYTF.